The 15 T cell receptor beta chains listed next were all sequenced from one sample in a study of cytomegalovirus exposure and HLA in healthy donors. The assay was immunoSEQ multiplex PCR, and TCRdb's table has in-frame clones only and misses some. Of about 160,000 clones listed, nearly 90% are singletons. The sequencing input was PBMCs. The origin of the receptors is a young man in good health and CMV-seropositive.

The chain has TRBV5-1 and TRBJ2-7; 15 bases fit TRBD2. CDR1 SGHRS and CDR2 YFSETQ come from the germline V gene. V trimming: 4 bases; J trimming: 1 base; junction bases outside the gene matches: 9. The CDR3 loop spans 18 amino acids. The CDR3 sequence: CASSPGTSGRSRSYEQYF. DNA of the CDR3: TGCGCCAGCAGCCCTGGGACTAGCGGGAGGTCGAGGTCCTACGAGCAGTACTTC.

DNA for the CDR3: TGCGCCAGCAGCTTGCTCCCTAACAGGGGCCCATACGAGCAGTACTTC. This sequence encodes CASSLLPNRGPYEQYF. The chain has TRBV5-1 and TRBJ2-7; TRBD1 agrees at 7 bases. Germline lookup yields CDR1 SGHRS and CDR2 YFSETQ. Losses at the gene ends were 1 base for V and 4 bases for J; bases not matched to a gene: 11. The CDR3 consists of 16 residues.

The V call is TRBV25-1, the J call TRBJ2-7, with 9 bases that match TRBD2. Germline assignment: CDR1 MGHDK and CDR2 SYGVNS. The trim removed 5 bases at V and 5 bases at J, leaving 4 bases unmatched. CDR3 length equals 13 residues. In nucleotides, the CDR3 is TGTGCCAGCAGTTCGGCTAGCGGGAACGAGCAGTACTTC. It is translated as CASSSASGNEQYF.

The CDR3 DNA follows: TGCAGCGTTGAATCGCAGGGCTCCTACGAGCAGTACTTC. This sequence encodes CSVESQGSYEQYF. The chain combines TRBV29-1 with TRBJ2-7; perhaps TRBD1 as D (5 bases). There are 13 residues in the CDR3. V was clipped by 2 bases and J by 0 bases, with 8 bases between them. Germline-derived CDR1 and CDR2 are SQVTM and ANQGSEA.

This clone was detected once. J is TRBJ2-1 and V is TRBV10-3, with 9 bases lining up with TRBD2. Germline CDR1 reads ENHRY; CDR2 reads SYGVKD. Trimming took 2 bases from V and 4 from J; bases not matched to a gene: 21. This CDR3 spans 21 amino acids. CDR3 loop: CAISERASVQPGLAVYNEQFF. CDR3 DNA sequence: TGTGCCATCAGTGAGAGGGCGTCGGTGCAACCGGGACTAGCTGTTTACAATGAGCAGTTCTTC.

CDR3 residues: CASSLSGSRQETQYF. In nucleotides, the CDR3 is TGCGCCAGCAGCCTTAGCGGGAGTCGGCAAGAGACCCAGTACTTC. This rearrangement joins TRBV4-1 to TRBJ2-5; 9 nucleotides align to TRBD2. CDR1 and CDR2 from the germline V gene are MGHRA and YSYEKL. CDR3 length: 15 residues. Trimming cost V 4 bases and J 2 bases; bases outside gene matches: 5.

V gene TRBV5-6 combines with J gene TRBJ1-1; weak D call: TRBD1 (5 bases). The ends were cut back, 3 bases at V and 1 base at J, with 13 bases in the middle. The CDR3 consists of 15 residues. Germline assignment: CDR1 SGHDT and CDR2 YYEEEE. The CDR3 DNA reads as TGTGCCAGCAGCTGGCAGGGTGGTAGGAACACTGAAGCTTTCTTT. It is translated as CASSWQGGRNTEAFF.

The gene calls are TRBV28 and TRBJ1-2; 7 bases are shared with TRBD1. This CDR3 is 13 amino acids long. V shed 6 bases and J 3 bases; nucleotides not matched to a gene: 4. The germline V gene has CDR1 MDHEN and CDR2 SYDVKM. DNA for the CDR3: TGTGCCAGCAGCCCCGGGACAGACTATGGCTACACCTTC. Encoded protein: CASSPGTDYGYTF.

Points on this clone: Additional DNA sequences in this sample encode the identical CDR3. This chain links TRBV5-1 with TRBJ2-5; no clear D. The V gene's germline CDR1 is SGHRS and CDR2 YFSETQ. V was shortened by 0 bases and J by 4 bases, with 4 bases between the two germline ends. The CDR3 is 12 amino acids. The CDR3 region is CASSLGAETQYF. In DNA, the CDR3 is TGCGCCAGCAGCTTGGGGGCAGAGACCCAGTACTTC.

The chain recombines TRBV6-5 with TRBJ2-7; D ambiguous. V shed 4 bases and J shed 0 bases, with 7 bases lying between them. Germline CDR1 is MNHEY and CDR2 is SVGAGI. This CDR3 region has 13 residues. CDR3 sequence: CASSFKSSYEQYF. The CDR3 region has the DNA TGTGCCAGCAGTTTCAAGAGCTCCTACGAGCAGTACTTC.

This clone was counted once. The J gene is TRBJ2-5, the V gene TRBV6-6; 11 bases map to TRBD1. Trimming took 6 bases from V and 9 from J; bases not matched to a gene: 9. The V gene's germline CDR1 is MNHNY and CDR2 SVGAGI (reference sequence). CDR3 length equals 14 residues. CDR3 bases: TGTGCCAGCAGATCTCCTGGACAGGGGGCGGCCCAGTACTTC. Translation: CASRSPGQGAAQYF.

The chain employs TRBV13 and TRBJ2-1; TRBD1 aligns across 9 bases. CDR1 PRHDT and CDR2 FYEKMQ come from the germline V gene (reference sequence). Unmatched junction bases numbered 6, after V lost 6 bases and J lost 0 bases. The CDR3 loop spans 16 amino acids. In nucleotides, the CDR3 is TGTGCCAGCAGGTCGGGGACAGGGAGCTCCTACAATGAGCAGTTCTTC. Translating it yields CASRSGTGSSYNEQFF.

This chain links TRBV19 with TRBJ2-7; 9 bases fit TRBD1. The CDR3 sequence is 16 residues long. V lost 3 bases to trimming and J lost 7 bases; unmatched junction nucleotides: 13. Germline V gives CDR1 LNHDA, CDR2 SQIVND (reference sequence). The CDR3 sequence: CASSIPCRDRVCEQYF. Here the CDR3 DNA reads TGTGCCAGTAGTATTCCATGCCGGGACAGGGTGTGTGAGCAGTACTTC.

This CDR3 reads CASSILRVSNQPQHF. For the CDR3, the DNA is TGTGCCAGCAGTATCCTCAGGGTGAGCAATCAGCCCCAGCATTTT. This rearrangement joins TRBV28 to TRBJ1-5; a possible D gene is TRBD1 (5 bases). The CDR3 loop spans 15 amino acids. V lost 5 bases to trimming and J lost 1 base, with 12 bases between them. Per germline, CDR1 MDHEN and CDR2 SYDVKM.

This chain uses TRBV2 with TRBJ1-2, with 9 nucleotides matching TRBD1. Per germline, CDR1 SNHLY and CDR2 FYNNEI. Trimming took 6 bases from V and 5 from J; bases not matched to a gene: 4. This CDR3 comprises 13 residues. CDR3 amino acids: CASRGQGGYGYTF. The CDR3 bases are TGTGCCAGCAGGGGACAGGGAGGATATGGCTACACCTTC.